This T cell receptor (beta chain) is from a study of early T cells in non-severe SARS-CoV-2 infection. This clonotype was seen at least ten times. TCRdb reprocessed the 5' RACE reads via MiXCR and lists one record per CDR3 protein. This table holds roughly 70,000 distinct CDR3 sequences, 20% found once. Germline values: CDR1 LGHDT, CDR2 YNNKEL (reference sequence). The CDR3 length is 14 residues. Germline trimming cut 1 base from V and 1 base from J; bases unmatched to any gene: 0. The receptor was isolated from an adult who was a healthcare worker with PCR-confirmed SARS-CoV-2 infection or an uninfected control (not recorded which). The J gene is TRBJ2-5, the V gene TRBV3-1; TRBD2 agrees at 7 bases. The sample in question was whole blood, obtained at baseline. In DNA form, the CDR3 reads TGTGCCAGCAGCCAAGGGACTAGCCAAGAGACCCAGTACTTC. The encoded protein is CASSQGTSQETQYF.